Listed below are T cell receptor beta chains from one sample, sequenced in a study of tumor-infiltrating lymphocytes in primary liver carcinoma. A single record per CDR3 protein comes from TCRdb applying MiXCR to the multiplex PCR reads. Among 100,000 to 150,000 distinct CDR3 sequences listed, 55% to 75% were seen once. Sample: liver tumor tissue from sampling region 3. The source of these receptors is a woman in her sixties or seventies with primary liver carcinoma and hepatitis B virus infection. Each CDR3 is given with its conserved first and last residue. A D gene is named only where the DNA matches it firmly. The listing skips clone size in some rows; elsewhere it reads once, few, many or a size class.

j_gene | v_gene | d_gene | abundance | CDR3aa | CDR3nt
TRBJ2-1 | TRBV11-3 | TRBD1 | - | CASSAGQGWLTGGFNEQFF | TGTGCCAGCAGCGCCGGACAGGGGTGGCTAACAGGAGGATTCAATGAGCAGTTCTTC
TRBJ1-3 | TRBV29-1 | TRBD1 | many | CSVVPRQGSGNTIYF | TGCAGCGTTGTTCCTAGACAGGGTTCTGGAAACACCATATATTTT
TRBJ2-1 | TRBV5-1 | - | - | CASSRRTGRLYNEQLF | TGCGCCAGCAGCCGACGGACGGGGCGGTTGTACAATGAGCAGCTCTTC
TRBJ2-5 | TRBV11-3 | - | - | CASGQTQQGGKTQYF | TGTGCCAGCGGCCAGACCCAGCAGGGCGGGAAGACCCAGTACTTC
TRBJ2-1 | TRBV12-3/TRBV12-4 | TRBD2 | many | CASSLGLAGGNEQFF | TGTGCCAGCAGTTTGGGACTAGCGGGAGGCAATGAGCAGTTCTTC
TRBJ2-3 | TRBV7-9 | - | - | CASCSTGVNTQYF | TGTGCCAGCTGCTCCACTGGTGTAAATACGCAGTATTTT
TRBJ1-4 | TRBV11-3 | - | - | CASSSGMGANEKLFF | TGTGCAAGCAGCTCAGGCATGGGGGCTAATGAAAAACTGTTTTTT
TRBJ1-5 | TRBV30 | TRBD1 | - | CALSGQGNHPQHF | TGTGCCCTCTCCGGACAGGGGAATCACCCCCAGCATTTT
TRBJ2-2 | TRBV24-1 | - | - | CATSDFAVGRVASTGELFF | TGTGCCACCAGCGATTTCGCGGTGGGACGCGTAGCGAGCACCGGGGAGCTGTTTTTT
TRBJ1-2 | TRBV28 | - | few | CASIRQRANYGYTF | TGTGCCAGCATAAGGCAGAGAGCTAACTATGGCTACACCTTC
TRBJ2-2 | TRBV11-2 | TRBD2 | - | CASSLWAGTSGGPGELLF | TGTGCCAGCAGCTTATGGGCGGGGACTAGCGGGGGCCCCGGGGAGCTGCTTTTT
TRBJ1-2 | TRBV11-3 | - | once | CASGLGTANLHGYTF | TGTGCCAGCGGCCTCGGGACGGCCAACCTCCATGGCTACACCTTC
TRBJ2-5 | TRBV6-2/TRBV6-3 | TRBD2 | - | CASSSYGISGSYTRETQYF | TGTGCCAGCAGCTCCTACGGTATTAGCGGGAGTTATACTCGGGAGACTCAATACTTC
TRBJ1-6 | TRBV11-2 | TRBD1 | - | CASSREDRAYSLLHF | TGTGCCAGCAGCCGCGAGGACAGGGCCTATTCACTCCTCCACTTT
TRBJ1-2 | TRBV5-4 | - | - | CASSFMTENYGYTF | TGTGCCAGCAGCTTTATGACCGAAAACTATGGCTACACCTTC
TRBJ2-7 | TRBV28 | - | many | CASSQLQGRSYEQYF | TGTGCCAGCAGCCAACTACAGGGCCGCTCCTACGAGCAGTACTTC
TRBJ1-2 | TRBV11-2 | - | - | CASSSDPGAIYGYTF | TGTGCCAGCAGCTCAGATCCGGGAGCAATCTATGGTTACACTTTC
TRBJ2-7 | TRBV28 | - | many | CASSPPGHSYEQYF | TGTGCCAGCAGTCCCCCGGGACATTCATACGAGCAGTACTTC
TRBJ2-3 | TRBV11-1 | - | - | CTSSLDWGSDTLYF | TGCACCAGCAGCTTGGACTGGGGGTCAGATACGCTGTATTTT
TRBJ2-5 | TRBV29-1 | - | - | CSVTTVGTAKETQYF | TGCAGCGTAACCACAGTGGGGACTGCCAAAGAGACCCAGTACTTC
TRBJ2-5 | TRBV29-1 | - | few | CSGQIRGETQYF | TGCAGCGGCCAAATCAGGGGAGAGACCCAGTACTTC
TRBJ2-7 | TRBV28 | TRBD2 | few | CASSSLAGGTVEQYF | TGTGCCAGCAGTTCCTTAGCGGGAGGGACGGTCGAGCAGTACTTC
TRBJ1-1 | TRBV11-3 | - | - | CASSRPDLPEAFF | TGTGCCAGCAGTCGACCTGACCTGCCTGAAGCTTTCTTT
TRBJ2-1 | TRBV29-1 | - | - | CSVVPLFGKMGDEQFF | TGCAGCGTTGTCCCGTTATTCGGGAAGATGGGTGATGAGCAGTTCTTC
TRBJ1-1 | TRBV5-5 | TRBD1 | many | CASSFTGTGTTEAFF | TGTGCCAGCAGCTTTACCGGGACAGGTACCACTGAAGCTTTCTTT
TRBJ2-1 | TRBV6-1 | TRBD1 | many | CASRGQGRDSYNEQFF | TGTGCCAGCAGGGGACAGGGGAGGGACTCCTACAATGAGCAGTTCTTC
TRBJ2-1 | TRBV28 | TRBD2 | - | CASCPVSGRENNEQFF | TGTGCCAGCTGTCCCGTCAGCGGGAGGGAGAACAATGAGCAGTTCTTC
TRBJ2-5 | TRBV7-3 | - | once | CASNLQGGFGETQYF | TGTGCCAGCAACTTACAGGGGGGGTTTGGAGAGACCCAGTACTTC
TRBJ1-4 | TRBV7-9 | - | - | CASTLAEGVVEKLFF | TGTGCCAGCACCTTAGCAGAGGGGGTGGTTGAAAAACTGTTTTTT
TRBJ2-3 | TRBV5-4 | - | - | CASSLLVDQGTDTQYF | TGTGCCAGCAGCTTATTAGTTGACCAGGGAACAGATACGCAGTATTTT
TRBJ2-6 | TRBV11-1 | TRBD1 | - | CASSSAGTGLPRANVLTF | TGTGCCAGCAGCTCCGCCGGGACAGGCCTCCCCAGGGCCAACGTCCTGACTTTC
TRBJ1-1 | TRBV11-3 | - | once | CACSKNTEAFF | TGTGCCTGCAGCAAGAACACTGAAGCATTCTTT
TRBJ1-5 | TRBV19 | - | - | CASKYREDQPQHF | TGTGCCAGTAAGTACCGTGAGGATCAGCCCCAGCATTTT
TRBJ2-3 | TRBV29-1 | - | many | CSVKKAGTDTQYF | TGCAGCGTTAAGAAGGCGGGTACAGATACGCAGTATTTT
TRBJ2-3 | TRBV29-1 | - | many | CSAGGGAKAGTTDTQYF | TGCAGCGCCGGTGGGGGGGCGAAAGCGGGGACCACAGATACGCAGTATTTT
TRBJ2-1 | TRBV11-2 | TRBD1 | once | CASSLRPGQGLYSEQFF | TGTGCCAGCAGCTTACGACCGGGACAGGGATTATACAGTGAGCAGTTCTTC
TRBJ2-6 | TRBV7-9 | - | - | CASSFSGANVLIF | TGTGCCAGCAGCTTCTCAGGGGCCAACGTCCTGATTTTC
TRBJ1-1 | TRBV28 | TRBD1 | - | CASSLGYDTGATEAFF | TGTGCCAGCAGTTTAGGGTATGATACAGGGGCCACTGAAGCTTTCTTT
TRBJ1-4 | TRBV7-2 | TRBD1 | few | CASSKYIQGGNEKLFF | TGTGCCAGCAGCAAGTACATACAGGGGGGGAATGAAAAACTGTTTTTT
TRBJ2-7 | TRBV6-1 | - | - | CASSVRDSYYAQYF | TGTGCCAGCAGTGTCCGCGACTCCTACTACGCGCAGTACTTC
TRBJ1-6 | TRBV6-1 | - | - | CTSSEARVTVNSPLHF | TGTACCAGCAGTGAAGCTAGGGTCACCGTAAATTCACCCCTCCACTTT
TRBJ2-7 | TRBV11-2 | - | - | CASNQRDGYEQYF | TGTGCCAGCAATCAACGGGACGGATACGAGCAATACTTC